This T cell receptor (beta chain) emerged from a study of post-analysis software for immune sequencing data. Study-wide background: Relapsing-remitting, secondary progressive and progressive-relapsing multiple sclerosis were all included among the disease courses. Study results and caveats: Samples sharing a preparation batch grouped tightly together when assessed by F measure. About five TRBV segments were more frequent in patients than controls; TRBV5-6, TRBV5-1 and TRBV20-1 belonged to this group. For normalized Chao1 diversity, multiple sclerosis patients scored significantly lower than controls did.

V lost 0 bases and J 0 bases, leaving 10 bases between the germline ends. The CDR3 extends over 15 amino acids. Germline V lookup: CDR1 SGHRS, CDR2 YFSETQ. cDNA libraries of TCR beta carried unique molecular identifiers. With about 0.9 to 11 million T cells as the source, approximately 450,000 cDNA molecules resulted. In TCRdb, the PCR reads were re-called with MiXCR into one record per CDR3 protein. The sample carries about 560,000 distinct CDR3 sequences, roughly 47% recorded once. As regards this clonotype: Its cognate antigen is unknown.

The sequence was obtained from a girl under 18 with multiple sclerosis. V gene TRBV5-1 combines with J gene TRBJ2-7; D gene unclear. The sample comprised blood. CDR3 region: CASSLAHTSSYEQYF. CDR3 DNA: TGCGCCAGCAGCTTGGCACACACAAGCTCCTACGAGCAGTACTTC.